Listed here are 2 T cell receptor beta chains from one sample, sequenced in a study of cytomegalovirus exposure and HLA in healthy donors. PCR primers comprised 60 Vbeta and 13 Jbeta primers. Assay: immunoSEQ multiplex PCR; the TCRdb copy retains only in-frame clones and omits some. This sample's clone table lists approximately 190,000 clones. What was sequenced was PBMCs. The receptors were gathered from a man aged 30-40 years in good health and CMV-seronegative.

The rearrangement links TRBV2 to TRBJ2-7, with D perhaps matching TRBD1 (5 bases). Germline assignment: CDR1 SNHLY and CDR2 FYNNEI. With 5 bases removed from V and 6 bases from J, the gap between germline ends came to 11 bases. CDR3 length: 12 amino acids. The CDR3: CASSFRVSEQYF. The CDR3 DNA follows: TGTGCCAGCAGTTTCAGGGTCTCCGAGCAGTACTTC.

This chain links TRBV6-5 with TRBJ1-2; 9 bases are a match to TRBD1. Germline lookup yields CDR1 MNHEY and CDR2 SVGAGI. The CDR3 spans 14 residues. With 6 bases clipped from V and 8 bases from J, the junction kept 10 bases outside the gene matches. CDR3 sequence (DNA): TGTGCCAGCAGCCCGGACAGGGGCGCGTGGGGCTACACCTTC. Translation gives CASSPDRGAWGYTF.